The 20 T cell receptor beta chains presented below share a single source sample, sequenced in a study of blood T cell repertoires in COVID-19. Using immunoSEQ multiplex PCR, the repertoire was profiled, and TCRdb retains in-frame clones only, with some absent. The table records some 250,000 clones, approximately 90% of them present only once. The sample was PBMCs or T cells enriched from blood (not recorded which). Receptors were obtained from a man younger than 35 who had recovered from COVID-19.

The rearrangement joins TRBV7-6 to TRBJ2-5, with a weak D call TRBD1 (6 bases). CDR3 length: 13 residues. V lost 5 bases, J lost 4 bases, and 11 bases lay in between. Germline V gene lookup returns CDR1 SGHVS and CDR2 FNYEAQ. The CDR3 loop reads CASSRSGVETQYF. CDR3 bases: TGTGCCAGCAGCCGTTCAGGGGTAGAGACCCAGTACTTC.

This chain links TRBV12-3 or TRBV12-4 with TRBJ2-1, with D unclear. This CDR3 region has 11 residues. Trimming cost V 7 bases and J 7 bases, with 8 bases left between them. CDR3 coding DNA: TGTGCCAGCACCCCCGGGAATGAGCAGTTCTTC. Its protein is CASTPGNEQFF.

The CDR3 is CASSTTGSGGRTQYF. The CDR3 nucleotides are TGTGCCAGTAGTACCACAGGGTCGGGGGGTCGGACCCAGTACTTC. The rearrangement links TRBV19 to TRBJ2-5; possibly TRBD2 for D (7 bases). This CDR3 contains 15 residues. Looked up from germline, CDR1 is LNHDA and CDR2 is SQIVND (reference sequence). Trimming took off 4 bases at V and 7 bases at J, with 19 bases between the two ends.

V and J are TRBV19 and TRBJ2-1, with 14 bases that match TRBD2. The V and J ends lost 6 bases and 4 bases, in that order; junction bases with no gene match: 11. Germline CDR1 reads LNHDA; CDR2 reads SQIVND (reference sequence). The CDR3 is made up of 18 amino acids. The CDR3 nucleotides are TGTGCCAGTAGGACCGGACTAGCGGGGGGCTATAATTACAATGAGCAGTTCTTC. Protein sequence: CASRTGLAGGYNYNEQFF.

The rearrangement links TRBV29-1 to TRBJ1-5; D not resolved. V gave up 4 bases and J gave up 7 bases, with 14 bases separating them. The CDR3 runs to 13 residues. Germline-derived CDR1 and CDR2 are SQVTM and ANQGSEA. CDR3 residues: CSVAVTLEQPQHF. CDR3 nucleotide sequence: TGCAGCGTTGCAGTCACCCTAGAGCAGCCCCAGCATTTT. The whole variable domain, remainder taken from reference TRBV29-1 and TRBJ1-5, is SAVISQKPSRDICQRGTSLTIQCQVDSQVTMMFWYRQQPGQSLTLIATANQGSEATYESGFVIDKFPISRPNLTFSTLTVSNMSPEDSSIYLCSVAVTLEQPQHFGDGTRLSIL.

CDR3 nucleotide sequence: TGTGCCACCAGTGCTGTGAGACAGGATCTTAACACCGGGGAGCTGTTTTTT. Translated, it gives CATSAVRQDLNTGELFF. The V and J genes are TRBV24-1 and TRBJ2-2; D may be TRBD1 (6 bases). CDR1 is KGHDR and CDR2 is SFDVKD in the germline V gene. The germline V and J ends were trimmed by 5 bases and 2 bases, with 17 bases remaining between them. The CDR3 loop spans 17 amino acids.

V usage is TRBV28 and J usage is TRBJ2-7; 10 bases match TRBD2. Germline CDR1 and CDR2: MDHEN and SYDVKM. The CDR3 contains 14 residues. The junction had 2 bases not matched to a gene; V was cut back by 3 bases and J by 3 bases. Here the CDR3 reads CASSFLAGVYEQYF. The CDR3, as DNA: TGTGCCAGCAGTTTTCTAGCGGGAGTCTACGAGCAGTACTTC.

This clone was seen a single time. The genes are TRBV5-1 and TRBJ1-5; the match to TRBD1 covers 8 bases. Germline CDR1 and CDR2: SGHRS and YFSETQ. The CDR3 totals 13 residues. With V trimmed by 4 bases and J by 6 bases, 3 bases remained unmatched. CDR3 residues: CASSTGGGQPQHF. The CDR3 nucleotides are TGCGCCAGCAGCACAGGGGGGGGTCAGCCCCAGCATTTT.

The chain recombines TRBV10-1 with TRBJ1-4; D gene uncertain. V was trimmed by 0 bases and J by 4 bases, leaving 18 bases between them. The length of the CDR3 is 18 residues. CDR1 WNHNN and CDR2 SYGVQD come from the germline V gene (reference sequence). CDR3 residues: CASSESTDLQLLNEKLFF. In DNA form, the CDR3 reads TGCGCCAGCAGTGAGTCGACGGATTTACAGCTACTTAATGAAAAACTGTTTTTT.

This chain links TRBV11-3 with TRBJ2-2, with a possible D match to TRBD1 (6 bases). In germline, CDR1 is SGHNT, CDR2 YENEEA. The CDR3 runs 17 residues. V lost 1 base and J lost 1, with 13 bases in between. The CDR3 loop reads CASSLVGLTGNTGELFF. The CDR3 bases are TGTGCCAGCAGCTTAGTTGGCTTGACAGGGAACACCGGGGAGCTGTTTTTT.

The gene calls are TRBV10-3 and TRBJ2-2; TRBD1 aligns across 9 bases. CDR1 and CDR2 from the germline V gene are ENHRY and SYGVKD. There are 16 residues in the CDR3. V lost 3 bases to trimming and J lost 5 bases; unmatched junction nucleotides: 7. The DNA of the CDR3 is TGTGCCATCAGTGAACAGGGGGCCGATCAGACCGGGGAGCTGTTTTTT. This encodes CAISEQGADQTGELFF.

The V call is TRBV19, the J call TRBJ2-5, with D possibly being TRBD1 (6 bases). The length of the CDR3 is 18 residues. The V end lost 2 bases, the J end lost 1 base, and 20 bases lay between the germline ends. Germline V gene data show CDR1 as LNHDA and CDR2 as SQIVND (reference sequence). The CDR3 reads CASSIQPLGGVSQETQYF. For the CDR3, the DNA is TGTGCCAGTAGTATACAACCCTTAGGGGGAGTATCCCAAGAGACCCAGTACTTC.

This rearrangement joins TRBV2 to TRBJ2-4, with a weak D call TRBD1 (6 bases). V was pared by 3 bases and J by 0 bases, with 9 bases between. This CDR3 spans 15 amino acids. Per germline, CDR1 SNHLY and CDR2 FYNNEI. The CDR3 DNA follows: TGTGCCAGCAGTGAGGACAGTCTAGCCAAAAACATTCAGTACTTC. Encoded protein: CASSEDSLAKNIQYF.

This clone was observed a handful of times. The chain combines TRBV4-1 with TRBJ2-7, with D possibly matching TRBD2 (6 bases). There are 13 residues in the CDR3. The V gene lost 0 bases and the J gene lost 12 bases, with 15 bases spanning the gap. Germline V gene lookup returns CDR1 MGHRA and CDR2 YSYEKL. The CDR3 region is CASSQDRDFQRYF. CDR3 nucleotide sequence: TGCGCCAGCAGCCAAGATCGGGACTTTCAGCGGTACTTC.

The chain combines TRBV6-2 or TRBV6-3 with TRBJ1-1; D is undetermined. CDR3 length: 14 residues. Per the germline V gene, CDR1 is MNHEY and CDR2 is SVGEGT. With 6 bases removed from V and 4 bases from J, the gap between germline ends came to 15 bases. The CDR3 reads CASSRGQPGTEAFF. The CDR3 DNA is TGTGCCAGCAGCCGCGGGCAGCCTGGCACTGAAGCTTTCTTT.

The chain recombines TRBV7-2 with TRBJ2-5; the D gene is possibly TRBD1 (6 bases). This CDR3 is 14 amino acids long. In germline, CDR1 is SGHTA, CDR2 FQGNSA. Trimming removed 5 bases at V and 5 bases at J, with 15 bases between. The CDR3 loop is CASSTQVGAETQYF. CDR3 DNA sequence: TGTGCCAGCAGCACTCAAGTGGGGGCGGAGACCCAGTACTTC. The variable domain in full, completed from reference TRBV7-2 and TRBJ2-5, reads GAGVSQSPSNKVTEKGKDVELRCDPISGHTALYWYRQSLGQGLEFLIYFQGNSAPDKSGLPSDRFSAERTGGSVSTLTIQRTQQEDSAVYLCASSTQVGAETQYFGPGTRLLVL.

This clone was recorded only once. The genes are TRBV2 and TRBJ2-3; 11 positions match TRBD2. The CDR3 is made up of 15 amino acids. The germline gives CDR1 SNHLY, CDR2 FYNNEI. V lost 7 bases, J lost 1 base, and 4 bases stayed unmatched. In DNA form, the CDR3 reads TGTGCCAGCACGCCGACTAGCGGGGGCACAGATACGCAGTATTTT. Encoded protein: CASTPTSGGTDTQYF.

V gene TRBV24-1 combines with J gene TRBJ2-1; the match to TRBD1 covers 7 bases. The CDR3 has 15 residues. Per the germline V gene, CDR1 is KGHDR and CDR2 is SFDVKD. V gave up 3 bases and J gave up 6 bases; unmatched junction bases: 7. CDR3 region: CATSDGQAGVNEQFF. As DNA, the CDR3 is TGTGCCACCAGTGATGGACAGGCGGGCGTCAATGAGCAGTTCTTC.

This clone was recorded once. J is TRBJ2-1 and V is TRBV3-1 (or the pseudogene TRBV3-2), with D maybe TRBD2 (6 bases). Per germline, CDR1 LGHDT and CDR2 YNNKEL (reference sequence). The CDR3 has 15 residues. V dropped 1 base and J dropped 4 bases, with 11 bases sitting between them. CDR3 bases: TGTGCCAGCAGCCAAGCCCCGGGAGCATACAATGAGCAGTTCTTC. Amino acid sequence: CASSQAPGAYNEQFF.

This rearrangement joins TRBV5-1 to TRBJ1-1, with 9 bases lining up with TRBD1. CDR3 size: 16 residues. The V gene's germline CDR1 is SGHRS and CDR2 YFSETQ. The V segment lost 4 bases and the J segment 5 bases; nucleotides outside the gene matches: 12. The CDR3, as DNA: TGCGCCAGCAGCCAAGGTCCGGGACAGGGATATACTGAAGCTTTCTTT. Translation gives CASSQGPGQGYTEAFF.